The 17 T cell receptor beta chains listed next were all sequenced from one sample in a study of T cell responses to AZD1222 COVID-19 vaccine. Only in-frame clones appear in the TCRdb table, and some are missing; sequencing was by immunoSEQ multiplex PCR. The data show 150,000 to 200,000 clones, around 90% seen once. This specimen consisted of peripheral blood, obtained on day 0 of AZD1222 vaccination. The receptors come from an adult in good health.

This chain connects TRBV30 to TRBJ1-1; D unclear. V was cut by 0 bases and J by 8 bases, with 10 bases left in between. Germline V gene sequence: CDR1 GTSNPN, CDR2 SVGIG (reference sequence). This CDR3 region has 12 residues. DNA for the CDR3: TGTGCCTGGAGTGTAATTGGGAGAGAAGCTTTCTTT. The encoded protein is CAWSVIGREAFF. Full variable domain (outside the CDR3, taken from reference TRBV30 and TRBJ1-1): SQTIHQWPATLVQPVGSPLSLECTVEGTSNPNLYWYRQAAGRGLQLLFYSVGIGQISSEVPQNLSASRPQDRQFILSSKKLLLSDSGFYLCAWSVIGREAFFGQGTRLTVV.

The chain carries TRBV11-2 and TRBJ2-1; maybe TRBD2 (5 bases). V was pared by 5 bases and J by 9 bases, with 14 bases between. CDR3 size: 13 residues. Germline assignment: CDR1 SGHAT and CDR2 FQNNGV. The CDR3: CASSAIWTGEQFF. The CDR3 DNA sequence: TGTGCCAGCAGCGCCATCTGGACTGGTGAGCAGTTCTTC. The variable domain in full, with the rest retrieved from reference TRBV11-2 and TRBJ2-1, is EAGVAQSPRYKIIEKRQSVAFWCNPISGHATLYWYQQILGQGPKLLIQFQNNGVVDDSQLPKDRFSAERLKGVDSTLKIQPAKLEDSAVYLCASSAIWTGEQFFGPGTRLTVL.

The rearrangement joins TRBV5-1 to TRBJ1-2, with D possibly TRBD1 on 6 matching bases. V lost 1 base and J 8 bases, leaving 18 bases between the germline ends. The germline gives CDR1 SGHRS, CDR2 YFSETQ. This CDR3 contains 15 residues. CDR3 in amino acids: CASSLSVGARGGYTF. The DNA for the CDR3 is TGCGCCAGCAGCTTGAGCGTGGGGGCGCGAGGGGGCTACACCTTC.

The J gene is TRBJ1-1, the V gene TRBV11-2; TRBD1 is a possible D gene (5 bases). In germline, CDR1 is SGHAT, CDR2 FQNNGV. The CDR3 extends over 15 amino acids. Trimming stripped 0 bases from V and 5 bases from J, with 13 bases between. The CDR3 loop reads CASSLEGQGGTEAFF. DNA of the CDR3: TGTGCCAGCAGCTTAGAGGGGCAGGGAGGGACTGAAGCTTTCTTT.

CDR3: CASSPRSNYGYTF. CDR3 sequence (DNA): TGTGCCAGCAGCCCCAGATCTAACTATGGCTACACCTTC. The chain couples TRBV7-9 to TRBJ1-2; unclear D gene. With 5 bases removed from V and 0 bases from J, the gap between germline ends came to 7 bases. CDR3 length: 13 residues. Germline CDR1 reads SEHNR; CDR2 reads FQNEAQ (reference sequence).

The chain carries TRBV10-3 and TRBJ2-1; D possibly uses TRBD1 or TRBD2 (5 bases each). The CDR3 totals 14 residues. Trimming cost V 2 bases and J 4 bases, with 9 bases left between them. CDR1 and CDR2 (germline): ENHRY, SYGVKD. CDR3 protein: CAISEGGVYNEQFF. The CDR3 DNA reads as TGTGCCATCAGTGAGGGGGGAGTGTACAATGAGCAGTTCTTC.

The chain recombines TRBV19 with TRBJ1-1; D is ambiguous. The CDR3 is made up of 12 amino acids. In germline, CDR1 is LNHDA, CDR2 SQIVND (reference sequence). The V end lost 2 bases, the J end lost 7 bases, and 8 bases lay between the germline ends. The CDR3 region is CASSIQASEAFF. The CDR3 DNA reads as TGTGCCAGTAGTATACAGGCCAGTGAAGCTTTCTTT.

This sequence joins TRBV27 and TRBJ2-7; possible D gene TRBD1, 5 bases. The CDR3 covers 14 residues. Trimming took 5 bases from V and 3 from J, leaving 14 bases between them. Looked up from germline, CDR1 is MNHEY and CDR2 is SMNVEV (reference sequence). In DNA form, the CDR3 reads TGTGCCAGCAGTAATACAGGACCGAGCTACGAGCAGTACTTC. Translation gives CASSNTGPSYEQYF.

The V call is TRBV19, the J call TRBJ1-1; TRBD1 might be the D (5 bases). Trimming left V 3 bases short and J 4 bases short, with 9 bases between. The germline CDR1 and CDR2 sequences are LNHDA and SQIVND (reference sequence). The CDR3 covers 13 residues. The CDR3 DNA reads as TGTGCCAGTAGTATTTACGGGGGCACTGAAGCTTTCTTT. As protein: CASSIYGGTEAFF.

The chain carries TRBV19 and TRBJ1-5; D remains unclear. The V gene lost 7 bases and the J gene lost 6 bases, with 16 bases spanning the gap. The germline V gene has CDR1 LNHDA and CDR2 SQIVND (reference sequence). This CDR3 has 14 residues. The CDR3 loop is CASKTESVSQPQHF. DNA of the CDR3: TGTGCCAGTAAAACGGAGTCCGTAAGTCAGCCCCAGCATTTT.

The gene calls are TRBV12-5 and TRBJ1-1; D is unresolved. Germline assignment: CDR1 LGHNT and CDR2 FRNRAP. CDR3 length: 12 residues. Trimming stripped 5 bases from V and 0 bases from J, with 4 bases between. The CDR3: CASGPVNTEAFF. The CDR3 bases are TGTGCTAGTGGTCCGGTGAACACTGAAGCTTTCTTT.

This rearrangement joins TRBV10-3 to TRBJ2-5; 8 bases are a match to TRBD2. J gave up 3 bases and V 8 bases, and 8 bases lay outside the gene matches. Germline-derived CDR1 and CDR2 are ENHRY and SYGVKD. The CDR3 extends over 14 amino acids. Written as DNA, the CDR3 is TGTGCCATCTCCGAGACACTAGCGGAAGAGACCCAGTACTTC. Translated, it gives CAISETLAEETQYF.

The chain joins TRBV2 to TRBJ1-2; D uncertain. Germline CDR1 is SNHLY and CDR2 is FYNNEI. Trimming cost V 10 bases and J 4 bases, with 19 bases left between them. The CDR3 is made up of 14 amino acids. The CDR3 loop reads CANSPSPDGYGYTF. The CDR3 DNA follows: TGTGCCAACTCGCCAAGTCCCGATGGCTATGGCTACACCTTC.

The chain recombines TRBV24-1 with TRBJ1-2; 8 nucleotides line up with TRBD1. With V trimmed by 4 bases and J by 6 bases, 9 bases remained unmatched. Germline CDR1 KGHDR, CDR2 SFDVKD. This CDR3 contains 15 residues. CDR3 DNA: TGTGCCACCAGTGACCTCAGACAGGGGATGGATGGCTACACCTTC. As protein: CATSDLRQGMDGYTF.

The V gene is TRBV19, the J gene TRBJ2-5; maybe TRBD1 (5 bases). Germline V gene lookup returns CDR1 LNHDA and CDR2 SQIVND (reference sequence). CDR3 length: 15 residues. Trimming took off 6 bases at V and 6 bases at J, with 20 bases between the two ends. CDR3 protein: CASSPAGRSRKTQYF. The CDR3 DNA reads TGTGCCAGTAGCCCTGCAGGGCGCAGCCGAAAGACCCAGTACTTC.

This sequence joins TRBV3-1 (or the pseudogene TRBV3-2) and TRBJ2-4; 15 bases map to TRBD2. CDR3 length equals 16 residues. Germline trimming cut 4 bases from V and 5 bases from J; bases unmatched to any gene: 3. CDR1 is LGHDT, CDR2 YNNKEL, per germline (reference sequence). The CDR3 region is CASSRGLAGGQNIQYF. Written as DNA, the CDR3 is TGTGCCAGCAGCCGGGGACTAGCGGGAGGACAAAACATTCAGTACTTC.

This chain links TRBV20-1 with TRBJ2-1, with D hard to call. CDR3 length: 10 amino acids. Germline assignment: CDR1 DFQATT and CDR2 SNEGSKA (reference sequence). The V gene lost 6 bases and the J gene lost 4 bases, with 4 bases spanning the gap. For the CDR3, the DNA is TGCAGTGCACATTACAATGAGCAGTTCTTC. The encoded protein is CSAHYNEQFF.